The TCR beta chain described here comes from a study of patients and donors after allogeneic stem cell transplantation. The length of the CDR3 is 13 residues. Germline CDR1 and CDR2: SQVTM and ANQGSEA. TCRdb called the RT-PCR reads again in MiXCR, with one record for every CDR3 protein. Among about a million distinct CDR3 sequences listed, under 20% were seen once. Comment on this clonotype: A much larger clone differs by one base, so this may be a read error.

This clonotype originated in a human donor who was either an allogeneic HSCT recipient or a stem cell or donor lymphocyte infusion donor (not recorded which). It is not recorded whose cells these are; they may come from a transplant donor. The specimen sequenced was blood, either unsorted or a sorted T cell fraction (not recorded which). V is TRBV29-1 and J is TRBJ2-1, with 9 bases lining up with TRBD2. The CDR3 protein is CSVGPSGTPEQLF. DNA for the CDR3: TGCAGCGTTGGGCCTAGCGGGACTCCGGAGCAGCTCTTC.